These T cell receptor beta chains were read from a single sample in a study of cytotoxic CD8 clonotypes in ibrutinib-treated CLL. Sequenced by immunoSEQ multiplex PCR; TCRdb stores in-frame clones only, minus some. Found here are around 40,000 clones, approximately 70% of them singletons; the top ten hold roughly 9.1%. Sequencing was performed on PBMCs, taken at disease progression, from a patient treated with ibrutinib. These TCRs come from a human donor with chronic lymphocytic leukemia. Both conserved end residues are part of each CDR3. A D gene is named only where the DNA matches it firmly. Size is stated for part of the rows, as once, few or many counts, or as a class when the clone is expanded.

d_call: TRBD1
clone_size: -
v_call: TRBV25-1
j_call: TRBJ2-5
cdr3_aa: CASSVQGPQETQYF
cdr3_nt: TGTGCCAGCAGTGTACAGGGGCCCCAAGAGACCCAGTACTTC

d_call: TRBD1
clone_size: once
v_call: TRBV7-2
j_call: TRBJ2-7
cdr3_aa: CASSSSQDRVYEQYF
cdr3_nt: TGTGCCAGCAGCTCCTCCCAGGACAGGGTCTACGAGCAGTACTTC

d_call: TRBD2
clone_size: once
v_call: TRBV7-2
j_call: TRBJ2-3
cdr3_aa: CASSSSGGVADTQYF
cdr3_nt: TGTGCCAGCAGCTCCTCCGGGGGGGTCGCAGATACGCAGTATTTT

d_call: TRBD2
clone_size: -
v_call: TRBV6-5
j_call: TRBJ2-7
cdr3_aa: CATQDGTSSYEQYF
cdr3_nt: TGTGCCACCCAGGATGGGACTAGCTCCTACGAGCAGTACTTC

d_call: -
clone_size: -
v_call: TRBV5-1
j_call: TRBJ1-1
cdr3_aa: CASSLTPTAPRTEAFF
cdr3_nt: TGCGCCAGCAGCCTGACCCCTACAGCGCCACGAACTGAAGCTTTCTTT

d_call: -
clone_size: -
v_call: TRBV7-3
j_call: TRBJ1-1
cdr3_aa: CASAETEGATEAFF
cdr3_nt: TGTGCCAGCGCCGAGACCGAGGGTGCCACTGAAGCTTTCTTT

d_call: -
clone_size: -
v_call: TRBV5-1
j_call: TRBJ1-3
cdr3_aa: CASSLEGALGGNTIYF
cdr3_nt: TGCGCCAGCAGCTTGGAAGGCGCCCTGGGGGGAAACACCATATATTTT

d_call: TRBD1
clone_size: -
v_call: TRBV5-4
j_call: TRBJ2-7
cdr3_aa: CASSKGQVAGYEQYF
cdr3_nt: TGTGCCAGCAGCAAGGGACAGGTGGCAGGCTACGAGCAGTACTTC

d_call: -
clone_size: -
v_call: TRBV11-2
j_call: TRBJ2-7
cdr3_aa: CASSPRPPEQYF
cdr3_nt: TGTGCCAGCAGCCCTCGGCCGCCCGAGCAGTACTTC

d_call: TRBD2
clone_size: -
v_call: TRBV2
j_call: TRBJ2-1
cdr3_aa: CASKFTSGLAGENSYNEQFF
cdr3_nt: TGTGCCAGCAAATTTACGAGCGGACTAGCGGGGGAGAACTCCTACAATGAGCAGTTCTTC

d_call: TRBD2
clone_size: once
v_call: TRBV18
j_call: TRBJ2-1
cdr3_aa: CASSPPTSGGINEQFF
cdr3_nt: TGTGCCAGCTCACCACCGACTAGCGGGGGGATCAATGAGCAGTTCTTC

d_call: -
clone_size: few
v_call: TRBV7-9
j_call: TRBJ1-1
cdr3_aa: CASRENTEAFF
cdr3_nt: TGTGCCAGCAGAGAGAACACTGAAGCTTTCTTT

d_call: -
clone_size: -
v_call: TRBV7-2
j_call: TRBJ1-1
cdr3_aa: CASSRQDRTEAFF
cdr3_nt: TGTGCCAGCAGCCGACAGGACCGCACTGAAGCTTTCTTT

d_call: -
clone_size: few
v_call: TRBV6-5
j_call: TRBJ1-3
cdr3_aa: CASSRPGGPGNTIYF
cdr3_nt: TGTGCCAGCAGCCGTCCCGGGGGACCTGGAAACACCATATATTTT

d_call: -
clone_size: -
v_call: TRBV5-4
j_call: TRBJ1-1
cdr3_aa: CASRLDGTEAFF
cdr3_nt: TGTGCCAGCAGACTGGACGGCACTGAAGCTTTCTTT

d_call: TRBD1
clone_size: few
v_call: TRBV18
j_call: TRBJ2-7
cdr3_aa: CASSPYQGDYEQYF
cdr3_nt: TGTGCCAGCTCACCCTACCAGGGGGACTACGAGCAGTACTTC

d_call: TRBD1
clone_size: -
v_call: TRBV6-6
j_call: TRBJ1-3
cdr3_aa: CACTIDRGSGNTIYF
cdr3_nt: TGTGCCTGTACGATAGACAGGGGATCTGGAAACACCATATATTTT